A single sample is the source of the 21 T cell receptor beta chains below, sequenced in a study of post-analysis software for immune sequencing data. Broader study findings: TRBV segments more frequent in patients than in controls numbered five and included TRBV5-6, TRBV5-1 and TRBV20-1.

Researchers reported that TCR beta cDNA libraries carried unique molecular identifiers. MiXCR, run by TCRdb on the PCR reads, gives a single entry per CDR3 protein. This table has hundreds of thousands of distinct CDR3 sequences, 30% appearing once. Antigen specificity for these receptors is unknown. The sequencing sample was made of blood. The receptors here all came from a girl between 5 and 17 years old with multiple sclerosis.

Concerning this clonotype itself: Just one base apart from a much larger clone, this may be a read error. J is TRBJ2-7 and V is TRBV7-9; 10 nucleotides line up with TRBD2. The CDR3 extends over 14 amino acids. From germline, CDR1 is SEHNR and CDR2 FQNEAQ (reference sequence). In DNA, the CDR3 is TGTGCCAGCATCCCGACTAGCGGGTCGTACGAGCAGGACTTC. Its protein is CASIPTSGSYEQDF.

This clonotype turned up a few times. The chain couples TRBV20-1 to TRBJ1-4; TRBD1 matches 8 bases. Germline values: CDR1 DFQATT, CDR2 SNEGSKA (reference sequence). The CDR3 length is 12 residues. V shed 6 bases, J shed 6 bases, and the junction held 3 bases outside the gene matches. CDR3 sequence reads: CSALQGDEKLFF. CDR3 DNA sequence: TGCAGTGCCCTACAGGGGGATGAAAAACTGTTTTTT.

This clonotype has more than one count but fewer than ten. V usage is TRBV12-3 or TRBV12-4 and J usage is TRBJ1-1, with 7 positions matching TRBD1. Unmatched junction bases numbered 25, after V lost 6 bases and J lost 0 bases. The CDR3 runs to 21 residues. In nucleotides, the CDR3 is TGTGCCAGCAGCCGACGCAGGACAGGCCTCAATTGGGGGCCCATGAACACTGAAGCTTTCTTT. It is translated as CASSRRRTGLNWGPMNTEAFF.

The chain links TRBV7-2 to TRBJ2-4; D possibly corresponds to TRBD1 (5 bases). This CDR3 has 12 amino acids. The germline CDR1 and CDR2 sequences are SGHTA and FQGNSA. Trimming cost V 5 bases and J 8 bases, with 10 bases left between them. The CDR3, as DNA: TGTGCCAGCAGCCCAGCAGGGTACATTCAGTACTTC. Amino acids: CASSPAGYIQYF.

J is TRBJ1-4 and V is TRBV20-1; D uncertain. Germline-derived CDR1 and CDR2 are DFQATT and SNEGSKA (reference sequence). The CDR3 is 14 residues long. V dropped 1 base and J dropped 7 bases, with 13 bases sitting between them. CDR3 coding DNA: TGCAGTGCTAGAGGGGCCCGATGGAGTGAAAAACTGTTTTTT. This encodes CSARGARWSEKLFF.

The J gene is TRBJ2-1, the V gene TRBV20-1; 16 bases map to TRBD2. After removal of 0 bases from V and 12 bases from J, the junction contained 2 bases not matched to a gene. Germline CDR1 and CDR2: DFQATT and SNEGSKA (reference sequence). The CDR3 sequence is 14 residues long. The CDR3, as DNA: TGCAGTGCTAGAGAGGGACTAGCGGGAGGGCCGCAGTTCTTC. Protein sequence: CSAREGLAGGPQFF.

The chain carries TRBV5-1 and TRBJ1-2; perhaps TRBD1 as D (5 bases). Germline V gene sequence: CDR1 SGHRS, CDR2 YFSETQ. V shed 1 base and J shed 4 bases, with 11 bases lying between them. The CDR3 extends over 14 amino acids. CDR3 sequence reads: CASSLTGGAYGYTF. DNA of the CDR3: TGCGCCAGCAGCTTGACAGGAGGGGCCTATGGCTACACCTTC.

Notes on this clonotype: A junction end diverges from the germline sequence, so it may reflect a read error. This CDR3 is CASGQDPTGTYEQYF. The CDR3, as DNA: TGCGCCAGCGGCCAAGATCCGACGGGGACCTACGAGCAGTACTTC. The rearrangement links TRBV4-3 to TRBJ2-7; perhaps TRBD2 as D (5 bases). The CDR3 is 15 amino acids. The germline V gene has CDR1 LGHNA and CDR2 YSLEER.

A few counts support this clonotype. This chain uses TRBV10-3 with TRBJ2-7, with 11 bases fitting TRBD2. The CDR3 runs to 13 residues. From germline, CDR1 is ENHRY and CDR2 SYGVKD. Trimming removed 9 bases from V and 2 bases from J; junction bases left unmatched: 3. DNA of the CDR3: TGTGCCATGGGACTAGCGGAGGCCTACGAGCAGTACTTC. Protein sequence: CAMGLAEAYEQYF.

The rearrangement links TRBV7-2 to TRBJ2-1; tentative D call: TRBD1 (5 bases). V lost 5 bases, J lost 5 bases, and 10 bases lay in between. The V gene's germline CDR1 is SGHTA and CDR2 FQGNSA. This CDR3 spans 13 amino acids. The CDR3 here is CASSTRQNNEQFF. The CDR3 DNA follows: TGTGCCAGCAGCACCAGACAGAACAATGAGCAGTTCTTC.

The chain combines TRBV20-1 with TRBJ2-7; TRBD2 agrees at 13 bases. The CDR3 is made up of 16 amino acids. Trimming at V came to 5 bases and at J to 7 bases, leaving 14 bases not matched to a gene. The germline V gene has CDR1 DFQATT and CDR2 SNEGSKA (reference sequence). CDR3 bases: TGCAGTGCTCGAGGAGGACTAGCGGGAGTAGGGTGGGAGCAGTACTTC. Translated: CSARGGLAGVGWEQYF.

The chain joins TRBV12-3 or TRBV12-4 to TRBJ2-1, with 12 bases identical to TRBD2. J was trimmed by 7 bases and V by 4 bases; bases with no gene match: 17. The CDR3 contains 19 residues. The CDR3 is CASSSLTSGSLDTRNEQFF. In nucleotides, the CDR3 is TGTGCCAGCAGTTCTCTGACTAGCGGGAGTCTCGACACACGGAATGAGCAGTTCTTC.

In this sample, this clonotype turned up a few times. The chain uses TRBV10-3 and TRBJ2-1; D is ambiguous. The germline V gene encodes CDR1 ENHRY and CDR2 SYGVKD. The length of the CDR3 is 15 residues. Trimming shortened V by 2 bases and J by 3 bases, and 11 bases separated the two germline ends. CDR3 sequence reads: CAISEDRGHYNEQFF. As DNA, the CDR3 is TGTGCCATCAGTGAGGATCGCGGTCACTACAATGAGCAGTTCTTC.

The V and J genes are TRBV7-2 and TRBJ2-5; the D gene is possibly TRBD2 (5 bases). The CDR3 runs 16 residues. Trimming shortened V by 2 bases and J by 0 bases, and 13 bases separated the two germline ends. Germline CDR1 and CDR2: SGHTA and FQGNSA. CDR3 DNA sequence: TGTGCCAGCAGCTTATACGGGGAAGGGTACCAAGAGACCCAGTACTTC. Protein sequence: CASSLYGEGYQETQYF.

The chain has TRBV6-2 or TRBV6-3 and TRBJ1-5; D gene ambiguous. This CDR3 region has 16 residues. CDR1 is MNHEY, CDR2 SVGEGT, per germline. V shed 2 bases and J shed 0 bases, with 11 bases lying between them. Here the CDR3 DNA reads TGTGCCAGCAGTTACGTTGGAGGGTATAGCAATCAGCCCCAGCATTTT. It is translated as CASSYVGGYSNQPQHF.

The V call is TRBV6-1, the J call TRBJ2-7; 7 bases align to TRBD1. The junction had 8 bases not matched to a gene; V was cut back by 8 bases and J by 4 bases. This CDR3 has 13 amino acids. Germline V gene data show CDR1 as MNHNS and CDR2 as SASEGT. For the CDR3, the DNA is TGTGCCAGCGGCGTGACAGGGTCATACGAGCAGTACTTC. It yields the protein CASGVTGSYEQYF.

This clonotype came up many times. The chain is built from TRBV9 and TRBJ2-1, with 8 bases fitting TRBD1. This CDR3 spans 16 amino acids. V shed 2 bases, J shed 4 bases, and the junction held 8 bases outside the gene matches. In germline, CDR1 is SGDLS, CDR2 YYNGEE. CDR3 bases: TGTGCCAGCAGCGTCGCAGGGGGCGCCGGATACAATGAGCAGTTCTTC. This codes for CASSVAGGAGYNEQFF.

This clonotype was observed a handful of times. The genes are TRBV7-6 and TRBJ1-5; 7 bases fit TRBD1. Germline CDR1 and CDR2: SGHVS and FNYEAQ. This CDR3 spans 15 amino acids. Unmatched junction bases numbered 4, after V lost 0 bases and J lost 5 bases. The CDR3 is CASSLAVGGHQPQHF. In DNA, the CDR3 is TGTGCCAGCAGCTTAGCAGTAGGGGGCCATCAGCCCCAGCATTTT. The full variable domain, completed using reference TRBV7-6 and TRBJ1-5, is GAGVSQSPRYKVTKRGQDVALRCDPISGHVSLYWYRQALGQGPEFLTYFNYEAQQDKSGLPNDRFSAERPEGSISTLTIQRTEQRDSAMYRCASSLAVGGHQPQHFGDGTRLSIL.

This clonotype occurred a few times. The V and J genes are TRBV20-1 and TRBJ2-3; possible D gene TRBD2, 7 bases. The CDR3 contains 14 residues. The V gene's germline CDR1 is DFQATT and CDR2 SNEGSKA (reference sequence). V lost 6 bases and J lost 3, with 16 bases in between. The DNA for the CDR3 is TGCAGTGCCCCGAAGGGGGGGTTAACAGATACGCAGTATTTT. Encoded protein: CSAPKGGLTDTQYF.

J is TRBJ2-5 and V is TRBV6-1; TRBD1 agrees at 9 bases. The germline CDR1 and CDR2 sequences are MNHNS and SASEGT. The CDR3 covers 18 residues. The V and J ends lost 3 bases and 5 bases, in that order; junction bases with no gene match: 16. This CDR3 reads CASSDTLSDWTGEETQYF. The CDR3 bases are TGTGCCAGCAGTGACACCCTCTCAGATTGGACAGGGGAGGAGACCCAGTACTTC.

The rearrangement joins TRBV10-3 to TRBJ2-3; TRBD1 is a possible D gene (6 bases). There are 16 residues in the CDR3. Between the trimmed V and J ends, which lost 2 bases and 3 bases, there was a span of 15 bases. Germline V lookup: CDR1 ENHRY, CDR2 SYGVKD. CDR3 coding DNA: TGTGCCATCAGTGAGGAAGGGCAGGGGATGACAGATACGCAGTATTTT. This codes for CAISEEGQGMTDTQYF.